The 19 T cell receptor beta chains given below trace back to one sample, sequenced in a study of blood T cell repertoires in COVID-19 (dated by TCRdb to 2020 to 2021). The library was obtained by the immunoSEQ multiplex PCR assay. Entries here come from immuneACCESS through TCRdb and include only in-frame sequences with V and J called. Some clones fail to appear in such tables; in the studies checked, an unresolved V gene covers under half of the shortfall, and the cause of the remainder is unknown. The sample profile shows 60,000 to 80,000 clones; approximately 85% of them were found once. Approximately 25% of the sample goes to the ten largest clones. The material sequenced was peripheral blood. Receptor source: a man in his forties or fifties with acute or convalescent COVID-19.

This chain's CDR3 is CASSEAGTEGEQYV. As DNA, the CDR3 is TGTGCCAGCAGTGAAGCCGGGACAGAGGGCGAGCAGTACGTC. J is TRBJ2-7 and V is TRBV6-1; TRBD1 aligns across 7 bases. CDR3 length: 14 amino acids. V shed 0 bases and J 6 bases; nucleotides not matched to a gene: 5. In germline, CDR1 is MNHNS, CDR2 SASEGT.

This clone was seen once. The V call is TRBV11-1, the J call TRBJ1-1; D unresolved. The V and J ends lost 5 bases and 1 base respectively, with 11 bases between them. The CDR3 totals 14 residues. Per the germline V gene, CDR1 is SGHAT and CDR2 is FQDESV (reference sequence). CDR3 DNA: TGTGCCAGCAGCCCGAGAGAGCGGAACACTGAAGCTTTCTTT. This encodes CASSPRERNTEAFF.

The CDR3 DNA is TGTGCCAGCAGTAAAGGGTCGGGGCAGCCCCAGCATTTT. This codes for CASSKGSGQPQHF. The gene calls are TRBV27 and TRBJ1-5; D remains ambiguous. CDR3 length: 13 amino acids. Trimming shortened V by 5 bases and J by 7 bases, and 12 bases separated the two germline ends. The germline V gene has CDR1 MNHEY and CDR2 SMNVEV (reference sequence).

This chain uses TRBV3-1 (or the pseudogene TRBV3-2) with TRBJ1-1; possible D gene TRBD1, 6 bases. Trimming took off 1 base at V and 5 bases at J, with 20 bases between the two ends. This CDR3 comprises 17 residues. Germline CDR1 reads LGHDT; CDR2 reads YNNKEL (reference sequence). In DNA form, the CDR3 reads TGTGCCAGCAGCCAAGGCAGGTCACAGGGATGGAATACTGAAGCTTTCTTT. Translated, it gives CASSQGRSQGWNTEAFF.

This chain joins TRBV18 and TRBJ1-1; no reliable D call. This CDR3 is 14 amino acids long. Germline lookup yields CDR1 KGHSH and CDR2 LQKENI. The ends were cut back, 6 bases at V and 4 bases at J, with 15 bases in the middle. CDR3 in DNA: TGTGCCAGCTCCGACCCTATGAGAGGCACTGAAGCTTTCTTT. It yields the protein CASSDPMRGTEAFF.

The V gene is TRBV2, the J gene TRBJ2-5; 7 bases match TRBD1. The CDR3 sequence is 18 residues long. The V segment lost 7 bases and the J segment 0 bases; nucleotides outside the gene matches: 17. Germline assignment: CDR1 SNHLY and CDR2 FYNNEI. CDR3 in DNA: TGTGCCAGCACCTGGACAGGAGGTGCAATTCTGTACCAAGAGACCCAGTACTTC. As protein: CASTWTGGAILYQETQYF.

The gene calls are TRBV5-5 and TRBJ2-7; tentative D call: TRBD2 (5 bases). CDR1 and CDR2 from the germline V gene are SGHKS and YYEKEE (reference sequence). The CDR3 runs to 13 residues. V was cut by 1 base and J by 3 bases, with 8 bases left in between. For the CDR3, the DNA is TGTGCCAGCAGCTTGACTAGAGGCTACGAGCAGTACTTC. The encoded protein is CASSLTRGYEQYF.

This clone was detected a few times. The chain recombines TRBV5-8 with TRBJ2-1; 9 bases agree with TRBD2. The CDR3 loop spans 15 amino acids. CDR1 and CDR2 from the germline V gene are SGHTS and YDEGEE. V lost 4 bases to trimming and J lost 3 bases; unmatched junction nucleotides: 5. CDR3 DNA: TGTGCCAGCAGCGCCGGGACTAGCTTCTACAATGAGCAGTTCTTC. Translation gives CASSAGTSFYNEQFF.

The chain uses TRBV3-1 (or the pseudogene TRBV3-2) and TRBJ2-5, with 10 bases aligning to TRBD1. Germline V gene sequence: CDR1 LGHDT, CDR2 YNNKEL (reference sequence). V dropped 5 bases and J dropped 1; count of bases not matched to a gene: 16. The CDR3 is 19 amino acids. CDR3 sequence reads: CASSTRDRGLEEGQETQYF. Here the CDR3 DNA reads TGTGCCAGCAGCACCCGGGACAGGGGCCTTGAAGAAGGCCAAGAGACCCAGTACTTC.

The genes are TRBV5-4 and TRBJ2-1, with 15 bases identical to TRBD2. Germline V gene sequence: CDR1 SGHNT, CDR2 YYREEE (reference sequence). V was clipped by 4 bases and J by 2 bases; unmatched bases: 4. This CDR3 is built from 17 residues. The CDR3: CASSTGLAGGAYNEQFF. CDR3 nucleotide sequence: TGTGCCAGCAGCACTGGACTAGCGGGGGGGGCCTACAATGAGCAGTTCTTC.

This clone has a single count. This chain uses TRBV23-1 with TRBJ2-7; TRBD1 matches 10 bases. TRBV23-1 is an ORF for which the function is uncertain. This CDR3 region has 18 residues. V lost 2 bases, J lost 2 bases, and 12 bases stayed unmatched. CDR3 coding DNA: TGCGCCAGCAGTCAAACGGGGCACGGGACAGGGGTCCCCTACGAGCAGTACTTC. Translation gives CASSQTGHGTGVPYEQYF.

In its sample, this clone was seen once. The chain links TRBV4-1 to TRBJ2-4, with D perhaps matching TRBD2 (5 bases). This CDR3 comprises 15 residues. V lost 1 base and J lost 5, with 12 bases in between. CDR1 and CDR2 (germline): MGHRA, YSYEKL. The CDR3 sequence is CASSQGSGGENIQYF. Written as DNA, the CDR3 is TGCGCCAGCAGCCAAGGGAGCGGAGGAGAAAACATTCAGTACTTC.

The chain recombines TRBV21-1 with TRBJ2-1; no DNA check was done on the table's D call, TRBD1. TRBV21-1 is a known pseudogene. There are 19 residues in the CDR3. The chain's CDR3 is CASSSPGQGEKISYNEQFF. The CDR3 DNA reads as TGTGCCAGCAGCTCGCCGGGACAGGGGGAAAAAATTTCCTACAATGAGCAGTTCTTC.

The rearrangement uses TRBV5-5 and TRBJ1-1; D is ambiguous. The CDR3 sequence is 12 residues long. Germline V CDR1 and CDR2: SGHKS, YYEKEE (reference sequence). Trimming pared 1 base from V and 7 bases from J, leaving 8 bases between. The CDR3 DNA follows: TGTGCCAGCAGCTTGCGAGTCCGTGAAGCTTTCTTT. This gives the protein CASSLRVREAFF. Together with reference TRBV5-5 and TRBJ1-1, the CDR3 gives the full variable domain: DAGVTQSPTHLIKTRGQQVTLRCSPISGHKSVSWYQQVLGQGPQFIFQYYEKEERGRGNFPDRFSARQFPNYSSELNVNALLLGDSALYLCASSLRVREAFFGQGTRLTVV.

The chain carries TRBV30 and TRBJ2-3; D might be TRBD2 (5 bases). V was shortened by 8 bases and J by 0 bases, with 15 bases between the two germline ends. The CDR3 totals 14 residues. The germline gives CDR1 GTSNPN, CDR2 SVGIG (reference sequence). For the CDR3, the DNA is TGTGCCGCTTCAGGACTGCTAAGCACAGATACGCAGTATTTT. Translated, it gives CAASGLLSTDTQYF. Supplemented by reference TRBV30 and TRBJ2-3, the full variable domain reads SQTIHQWPATLVQPVGSPLSLECTVEGTSNPNLYWYRQAAGRGLQLLFYSVGIGQISSEVPQNLSASRPQDRQFILSSKKLLLSDSGFYLCAASGLLSTDTQYFGPGTRLTVL.

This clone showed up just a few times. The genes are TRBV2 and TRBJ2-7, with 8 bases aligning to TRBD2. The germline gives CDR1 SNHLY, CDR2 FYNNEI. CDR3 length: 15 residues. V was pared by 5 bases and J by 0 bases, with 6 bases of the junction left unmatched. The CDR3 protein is CASSPVAGRSYEQYF. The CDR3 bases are TGTGCCAGCAGTCCAGTAGCGGGGCGCTCCTACGAGCAGTACTTC.

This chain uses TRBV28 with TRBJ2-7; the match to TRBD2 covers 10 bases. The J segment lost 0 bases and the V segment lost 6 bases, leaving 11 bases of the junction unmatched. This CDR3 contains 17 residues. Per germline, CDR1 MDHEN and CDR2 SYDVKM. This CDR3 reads CASSHDTSGESSYEQYF. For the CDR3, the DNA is TGTGCCAGCAGCCATGATACTAGCGGGGAGAGCTCCTACGAGCAGTACTTC.

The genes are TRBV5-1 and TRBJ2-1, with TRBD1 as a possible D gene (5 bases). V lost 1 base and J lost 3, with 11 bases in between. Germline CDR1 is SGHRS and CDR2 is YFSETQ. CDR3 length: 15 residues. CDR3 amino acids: CASSLTQGFYNEQFF. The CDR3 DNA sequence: TGCGCCAGCAGCTTGACGCAGGGTTTCTACAATGAGCAGTTCTTC.

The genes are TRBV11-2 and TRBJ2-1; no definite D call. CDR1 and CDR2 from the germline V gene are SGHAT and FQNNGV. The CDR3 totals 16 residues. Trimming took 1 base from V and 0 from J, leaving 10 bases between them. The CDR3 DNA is TGTGCCAGCAGCTTAGGACGACTCGTCTCCTACAATGAGCAGTTCTTC. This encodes CASSLGRLVSYNEQFF. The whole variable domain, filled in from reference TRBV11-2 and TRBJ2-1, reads EAGVAQSPRYKIIEKRQSVAFWCNPISGHATLYWYQQILGQGPKLLIQFQNNGVVDDSQLPKDRFSAERLKGVDSTLKIQPAKLEDSAVYLCASSLGRLVSYNEQFFGPGTRLTVL.